The rows below give T cell receptor beta chains drawn from one sample of a study of blood T cell repertoires in COVID-19. Sequenced by immunoSEQ multiplex PCR; TCRdb stores in-frame clones only, minus some. Seen here are roughly 100,000 clones, roughly 87% observed once, and the top ten hold approximately 3.1%. The sequencing input was peripheral blood. The source is a man aged 45-65 years in a cohort sampled during active COVID-19. Each CDR3 is given with its conserved first and last residue. D genes are given only for firm matches. Clone size is given for some rows only: seen once, a few or many times, or a class if the clone is expanded.

TRBV7-9	NA	TRBJ2-6	NA	17	CASSQSDSALGANVLTF	TGTGCCAGCAGTCAAAGCGACAGTGCTCTGGGGGCCAACGTCCTGACTTTC
TRBV7-8	NA	TRBJ2-1	TRBD1	13	CASSWDREGEQFF	TGTGCCAGCAGCTGGGACAGGGAAGGTGAGCAGTTCTTC
TRBV7-9	few	TRBJ2-1	NA	15	CASSSGWGSYNEQFF	TGTGCCAGCAGCTCAGGGTGGGGCTCATACAATGAGCAGTTCTTC
TRBV7-8	few	TRBJ1-2	NA	13	CASSKQAGHDYTF	TGTGCCAGCAGCAAGCAGGCAGGACACGACTACACCTTC
TRBV19	NA	TRBJ1-4	NA	9	CASSIECVF	TGTGCCAGTAGTATAGAGTGCGTTTTT
TRBV28	NA	TRBJ1-2	TRBD1	13	CASRMTGPYSYTF	TGTGCCAGCAGGATGACAGGGCCCTATAGCTACACCTTC
TRBV19	NA	TRBJ1-2	NA	12	CASSHRANGYTF	TGTGCCAGTAGTCACAGGGCTAATGGCTACACCTTC
TRBV11-1	once	TRBJ1-1	TRBD1	13	CASSAHRGAEAFF	TGTGCCAGCAGCGCCCACAGGGGGGCTGAAGCTTTCTTT
TRBV9	NA	TRBJ2-1	TRBD2	16	CASSVGSGGSYNEQFF	TGTGCCAGCAGCGTAGGTAGCGGGGGAAGTTACAATGAGCAGTTCTTC
TRBV5-1	NA	TRBJ2-5	TRBD2	17	CASSLGLAGGPKETQYF	TGCGCCAGCAGCTTGGGACTAGCGGGGGGCCCCAAGGAGACCCAGTACTTC
TRBV6-5	NA	TRBJ2-5	TRBD1	14	CASSYGGQEETQYF	TGTGCCAGCAGTTATGGGGGACAGGAAGAGACCCAGTACTTC
TRBV25-1	few	TRBJ1-1	NA	14	CASSEFKGGTEAFF	TGTGCCAGCAGTGAATTTAAGGGAGGCACTGAAGCTTTCTTT
TRBV7-8	NA	TRBJ1-2	NA	15	CASSLVMGGTYGYTF	TGTGCCAGCAGCTTAGTTATGGGGGGAACGTATGGCTACACCTTC
TRBV25-1	few	TRBJ1-6	NA	14	CASSELHMNSPLHF	TGTGCCAGCAGTGAATTGCACATGAATTCACCCCTCCACTTT
TRBV5-4	few	TRBJ1-6	TRBD1	15	CASSLGTDWNSPLHF	TGTGCCAGCAGCCTTGGGACAGACTGGAATTCACCCCTCCACTTT
TRBV6-5	NA	TRBJ1-5	TRBD1	15	CASSYTGDRGQPQHF	TGTGCCAGCAGTTACACGGGGGACAGGGGTCAGCCCCAGCATTTT
TRBV7-2	NA	TRBJ1-6	NA	13	CASSFPGNSPLHF	TGTGCCAGCAGCTTCCCGGGAAATTCACCCCTCCACTTT
TRBV5-3	few	TRBJ2-7	NA	14	CARSSHSGSYEQYF	TGTGCCAGAAGCTCCCACTCAGGTTCCTACGAGCAGTACTTC
TRBV7-2	NA	TRBJ2-5	TRBD1	14	CASRTTTGSETQYF	TGTGCCAGCAGAACAACGACAGGGAGTGAGACCCAGTACTTC
TRBV28	NA	TRBJ2-1	TRBD1	17	CASSLLMGQVRNNEQFF	TGTGCCAGCAGTTTGCTTATGGGACAGGTGAGGAACAATGAGCAGTTCTTC
TRBV5-1	NA	TRBJ2-3	TRBD1	16	CASSLVVTGDTDTQYF	TGCGCCAGCAGCTTGGTAGTGACAGGGGATACAGATACGCAGTATTTT
TRBV6-5	NA	TRBJ2-4	TRBD1	13	CASRQGGKNIQYF	TGTGCCAGCAGACAGGGGGGCAAAAACATTCAGTACTTC
TRBV18	NA	TRBJ1-5	NA	15	CASSMEQNSNQPQHF	TGTGCCAGCTCGATGGAGCAGAATAGCAATCAGCCCCAGCATTTT
TRBV4-1	NA	TRBJ2-2	TRBD1	17	CASSQEGDRGDTGELFF	TGCGCCAGCAGCCAAGAAGGGGACAGGGGGGACACCGGGGAGCTGTTTTTT
TRBV3-1/TRBV3-2	NA	TRBJ2-3	NA	15	CASSASTSSRDTQYF	TGTGCCAGCAGCGCAAGCACTAGCTCTAGGGATACGCAGTATTTT
TRBV5-4	few	TRBJ1-2	NA	13	CASSPLSNYGYTF	TGTGCCAGCAGCCCCCTCTCCAACTATGGCTACACCTTC
TRBV29-1	NA	TRBJ2-2	TRBD1	15	CSVEDRQGAYGELFF	TGCAGCGTTGAAGATCGACAGGGGGCCTACGGGGAGCTGTTTTTT
TRBV15	NA	TRBJ1-2	NA	14	CATSINRDVYGYTF	TGTGCCACCAGCATTAACAGGGATGTCTATGGCTACACCTTC
TRBV2	few	TRBJ2-1	TRBD1	17	CASSGPLTGDSYNEQFF	TGTGCCAGCAGTGGCCCCCTGACAGGGGACTCCTACAATGAGCAGTTCTTC
TRBV25-1	NA	TRBJ2-3	TRBD2	14	CASTLAGATDTQYF	TGTGCCAGCACCTTAGCGGGGGCCACAGATACGCAGTATTTT
TRBV18	NA	TRBJ2-1	TRBD2	16	CASSPKGLAANNEQFF	TGTGCCAGCTCTCCAAAGGGACTAGCGGCGAACAATGAGCAGTTCTTC
TRBV5-6	NA	TRBJ2-5	TRBD2	14	CASRVAGGPETQYF	TGTGCCAGCAGGGTCGCGGGGGGCCCAGAGACCCAGTACTTC
TRBV5-1	once	TRBJ2-3	NA	15	CASSFLGAGTDTQYF	TGCGCCAGCAGCTTCCTTGGGGCAGGCACAGATACGCAGTATTTT
TRBV9	NA	TRBJ1-1	NA	14	CASSVGGSGTEAFF	TGTGCCAGCAGCGTAGGGGGCTCGGGCACTGAAGCTTTCTTT
TRBV27	NA	TRBJ1-1	NA	12	CASSKGAREAFF	TGTGCCAGCAGCAAAGGGGCGAGAGAAGCTTTCTTT
TRBV7-8	NA	TRBJ2-7	NA	15	CASSPVRDNHYEQYF	TGTGCCAGCAGCCCAGTCCGGGACAACCACTACGAGCAGTACTTC
TRBV11-3	NA	TRBJ1-5	NA	13	CASSLDSNQPQHF	TGTGCCAGCAGCTTAGACAGTAATCAGCCCCAGCATTTT
TRBV29-1	NA	TRBJ1-1	TRBD1	11	CSVQGARTAFF	TGCAGCGTCCAGGGGGCGCGTACCGCTTTCTTT
TRBV28	NA	TRBJ2-7	TRBD1	14	CASRPPGQDYEQYF	TGTGCCAGCAGACCGCCGGGACAGGATTACGAGCAGTACTTC
TRBV5-6	NA	TRBJ1-6	NA	14	CASSLQGWGSPLHF	TGTGCCAGCAGCTTGCAGGGATGGGGATCACCCCTCCACTTT
TRBV20-1	NA	TRBJ1-1	NA	11	CSARWPTEAFF	TGCAGTGCTAGATGGCCCACTGAAGCTTTCTTT
TRBV7-9	NA	TRBJ2-3	TRBD2	15	CASSLSGGSADTQYF	TGTGCCAGCAGCTTATCGGGGGGATCCGCAGATACGCAGTATTTT
TRBV7-9	NA	TRBJ2-4	NA	13	CASSLGLWNIQYF	TGTGCCAGCAGCTTGGGACTGTGGAACATTCAGTACTTC
TRBV12-2	NA	TRBJ1-3	NA	18	CASRYVFRDIETLVTIYF	TGTGCAAGTCGCTACGTCTTCCGGGACATCGAGACACTCGTCACCATATATTTT
TRBV7-6	NA	TRBJ2-3	TRBD2	16	CASSLDRGGARGTQYF	TGTGCCAGCAGCTTAGATCGCGGGGGGGCCAGAGGTACGCAGTATTTT
TRBV12-3/TRBV12-4	NA	TRBJ1-2	TRBD1	12	CASSLTGSGYTF	TGTGCCAGCAGTTTGACAGGGTCCGGCTACACCTTC
TRBV5-1	once	TRBJ1-1	NA	14	CASSLDQVVTEAFF	TGCGCCAGCAGCTTGGACCAGGTCGTCACTGAAGCTTTCTTT
TRBV4-2	NA	TRBJ1-1	TRBD1	17	CASSQGMDRPSNTEAFF	TGTGCCAGCAGCCAAGGGATGGACAGGCCCTCGAACACTGAAGCTTTCTTT
TRBV6-5	once	TRBJ2-2	NA	13	CASSRAGTGELFF	TGTGCCAGCAGCCGGGCGGGCACCGGGGAGCTGTTTTTT
TRBV29-1	NA	TRBJ2-5	TRBD2	14	CSVEGPGRQETQYF	TGCAGCGTTGAGGGTCCCGGGAGGCAAGAGACCCAGTACTTC
TRBV18	NA	TRBJ1-2	NA	13	CASSPGGFGGYTF	TGTGCCAGCTCACCAGGAGGGTTCGGTGGCTACACCTTC
TRBV7-7	NA	TRBJ2-2	TRBD1	18	CASSPRPTGQENTGELFF	TGTGCCAGCAGCCCCCGTCCCACGGGACAGGAGAACACCGGGGAGCTGTTTTTT
TRBV6-4	NA	TRBJ2-5	NA	17	CASTSVTSAGSKETQYF	TGTGCCAGCACCTCGGTGACCAGTGCGGGGAGCAAAGAGACCCAGTACTTC
TRBV7-9	NA	TRBJ1-4	NA	15	CASSSDRNLNEKLFF	TGTGCCAGCAGCTCAGACAGGAACCTTAATGAAAAACTGTTTTTT